One sample yielded the 24 T cell receptor beta chains listed below, sequenced in a study of cytomegalovirus exposure and HLA in healthy donors. The study ran its PCR with 60 Vbeta and 13 Jbeta primers. Assay: immunoSEQ multiplex PCR; the TCRdb copy retains only in-frame clones and omits some. The sample has roughly 190,000 clones, about 80% seen once. Material: PBMCs. The receptors shown here come from a woman between 40 and 55 years old in good health and CMV-seronegative.

The CDR3 sequence: CASSVQGVNTEAFF. CDR3 in DNA: TGTGCCAGCAGCGTACAGGGGGTCAACACTGAAGCTTTCTTT. The V call is TRBV5-4, the J call TRBJ1-1, with 8 bases identical to TRBD1. CDR3 length: 14 amino acids. V shed 4 bases, J shed 2 bases, and the junction held 4 bases outside the gene matches. CDR1 is SGHNT and CDR2 is YYREEE in the germline V gene (reference sequence).

The genes are TRBV7-2 and TRBJ2-7, with 8 bases matching TRBD2. CDR1 and CDR2 from the germline V gene are SGHTA and FQGNSA. Trimming removed 6 bases from V and 4 bases from J; junction bases left unmatched: 17. The CDR3 runs 17 residues. The CDR3: CASRQSRRAGERYEQYF. In DNA, the CDR3 is TGTGCCAGCAGACAAAGTCGGCGAGCGGGAGAACGGTACGAGCAGTACTTC.

The chain has TRBV5-1 and TRBJ1-2; D remains ambiguous. V lost 0 bases and J lost 2, with 11 bases in between. The CDR3 extends over 15 amino acids. Germline V gives CDR1 SGHRS, CDR2 YFSETQ. CDR3 DNA sequence: TGCGCCAGCAGCTTGGATCCGGGAATGAACTATGGCTACACCTTC. This codes for CASSLDPGMNYGYTF.

This clone came up once. The genes are TRBV6-5 and TRBJ2-7; a possible D gene is TRBD2 (7 bases). V lost 7 bases and J 0 bases, leaving 13 bases between the germline ends. CDR3 length: 14 amino acids. Germline V CDR1 and CDR2: MNHEY, SVGAGI. CDR3 amino acids: CASIGGDPSYEQYF. The DNA for the CDR3 is TGTGCCAGCATAGGGGGGGACCCCTCCTACGAGCAGTACTTC.

J is TRBJ1-2 and V is TRBV5-4; no definite D call. V lost 0 bases and J 4 bases, leaving 10 bases between the germline ends. From germline, CDR1 is SGHNT and CDR2 YYREEE (reference sequence). This CDR3 has 14 residues. CDR3 coding DNA: TGTGCCAGCAGCTTGGGCGGGTTTCTCTATGGCTACACCTTC. It codes for CASSLGGFLYGYTF.

V usage is TRBV11-3 and J usage is TRBJ1-2; TRBD1 aligns across 10 bases. The length of the CDR3 is 17 residues. Germline CDR1 and CDR2: SGHNT and YENEEA. J was trimmed by 5 bases and V by 1 base; bases with no gene match: 10. The CDR3 DNA is TGTGCCAGCAGCTTAGGTGGGACAGGGGCGATCGAATATGGCTACACCTTC. Protein sequence: CASSLGGTGAIEYGYTF.

Here the CDR3 DNA reads TGTGCCAGCTCTACCAGCGGAGATACGCAGTATTTT. Translating gives CASSTSGDTQYF. This rearrangement joins TRBV18 to TRBJ2-3, with a possible D match to TRBD2 (5 bases). The germline CDR1 and CDR2 sequences are KGHSH and LQKENI. The CDR3 extends over 12 amino acids. Trimming shortened V by 6 bases and J by 5 bases, and 9 bases separated the two germline ends.

CDR3 sequence reads: CASSSTRVGTEETQYF. CDR3 nucleotides: TGCGCCAGCAGCTCCACCAGGGTTGGGACTGAAGAGACCCAGTACTTC. V is TRBV5-1 and J is TRBJ2-5; D might be TRBD2 (6 bases). This CDR3 has 16 residues. Trimming took off 3 bases at V and 3 bases at J, with 18 bases between the two ends. Germline V lookup: CDR1 SGHRS, CDR2 YFSETQ.

This clone was seen only a few times. The chain couples TRBV19 to TRBJ1-5; weak D call: TRBD1 (6 bases). The CDR3 runs 15 residues. Between the trimmed V and J ends, which lost 7 bases and 7 bases, there was a span of 20 bases. Germline CDR1 and CDR2: LNHDA and SQIVND (reference sequence). The CDR3 sequence is CASKDSPEEYQPQHF. CDR3 nucleotide sequence: TGTGCCAGTAAGGACAGCCCCGAGGAGTACCAGCCCCAGCATTTT.

J is TRBJ2-7 and V is TRBV30, with D tentatively TRBD1 (7 bases). CDR3 length: 13 residues. V was shortened by 4 bases and J by 7 bases, with 17 bases between the two germline ends. Germline-derived CDR1 and CDR2 are GTSNPN and SVGIG (reference sequence). CDR3 region: CAWTSPPGGEQYF. The CDR3 DNA follows: TGTGCCTGGACCTCCCCCCCAGGGGGGGAGCAGTACTTC.

This sequence joins TRBV6-5 and TRBJ1-1, with 8 positions matching TRBD1. In germline, CDR1 is MNHEY, CDR2 SVGAGI. The CDR3 has 15 amino acids. The V segment lost 10 bases and the J segment 1 base; nucleotides outside the gene matches: 11. CDR3 sequence: CAIRGFGTGNTEAFF. The CDR3 nucleotides read TGTGCCATCCGAGGATTCGGGACAGGGAACACTGAAGCTTTCTTT.

This chain joins TRBV4-3 and TRBJ1-5, with a weak D call TRBD1 (5 bases). CDR3 length: 15 amino acids. V shed 4 bases and J shed 1 base, with 11 bases lying between them. Germline CDR1 reads LGHNA; CDR2 reads YSLEER. The CDR3 nucleotides are TGCGCCAGCAGCCCAGGACATCAAAGCAATCAGCCCCAGCATTTT. This encodes CASSPGHQSNQPQHF.

This sequence joins TRBV7-2 and TRBJ2-7, with 10 bases matching TRBD2. Germline CDR1 reads SGHTA; CDR2 reads FQGNSA. CDR3 length equals 14 residues. J gave up 5 bases and V 2 bases, and 3 bases lay outside the gene matches. In DNA form, the CDR3 reads TGTGCCAGCAGCTTAAGCGGGAGGGGACACGAGCAGTACTTC. Protein sequence: CASSLSGRGHEQYF.

This clone was counted once. The V call is TRBV5-1, the J call TRBJ1-4; perhaps TRBD1 as D (5 bases). The germline V gene has CDR1 SGHRS and CDR2 YFSETQ. The V end lost 6 bases, the J end lost 2 bases, and 11 bases lay between the germline ends. The CDR3 is 14 residues long. CDR3 coding DNA: TGCGCCAGCAACGGCGGGGGGACTAATGAAAAACTGTTTTTT. The encoded protein is CASNGGGTNEKLFF. Based on the CDR3 plus reference TRBV5-1 and TRBJ1-4, the full variable domain is KAGVTQTPRYLIKTRGQQVTLSCSPISGHRSVSWYQQTPGQGLQFLFEYFSETQRNKGNFPGRFSGRQFSNSRSEMNVSTLELGDSALYLCASNGGGTNEKLFFGSGTQLSVL.

This clone showed up just once. The rearrangement links TRBV7-2 to TRBJ2-1; unclear D gene. Trimming cost V 3 bases and J 6 bases, with 9 bases left between them. The CDR3 has 13 amino acids. CDR1 and CDR2 (germline): SGHTA, FQGNSA. The CDR3 is CASSLGNGNEQFF. As DNA, the CDR3 is TGTGCCAGCAGCTTGGGCAACGGCAATGAGCAGTTCTTC.

The chain has TRBV18 and TRBJ1-3, with TRBD1 matching over 7 bases. With V trimmed by 3 bases and J by 0 bases, 8 bases remained unmatched. The germline V gene encodes CDR1 KGHSH and CDR2 LQKENI. The CDR3 runs to 17 residues. CDR3 loop: CASSPNVRGSSGNTIYF. The DNA of the CDR3 is TGTGCCAGCTCACCCAACGTCAGGGGGAGCTCTGGAAACACCATATATTTT.

The chain is built from TRBV18 and TRBJ1-3, with 8 bases lining up with TRBD1. After removal of 9 bases from V and 2 bases from J, the junction contained 3 bases not matched to a gene. CDR1 is KGHSH and CDR2 is LQKENI in the germline V gene. The CDR3 spans 13 residues. The CDR3 DNA reads as TGTGCCAGTTCGACAGGGGCTGGAAACACCATATATTTT. Translated: CASSTGAGNTIYF.

V and J are TRBV2 and TRBJ1-4, with D maybe TRBD1 (6 bases). The germline V gene encodes CDR1 SNHLY and CDR2 FYNNEI. The CDR3 loop spans 14 amino acids. Trimming took 3 bases from V and 3 from J, leaving 8 bases between them. CDR3 region: CASSETGSNEKLFF. The CDR3 DNA follows: TGTGCCAGCAGTGAGACAGGTTCTAATGAAAAACTGTTTTTT.

The chain uses TRBV9 and TRBJ2-7, with D possibly TRBD2 on 5 matching bases. CDR3 size: 16 residues. Trimming took 0 bases from V and 0 from J, leaving 13 bases between them. Germline CDR1 and CDR2: SGDLS and YYNGEE. CDR3 DNA: TGTGCCAGCAGCGTAGGGTCGGGTGGGAGCTCCTACGAGCAGTACGTC. Encoded protein: CASSVGSGGSSYEQYV.

This chain links TRBV9 with TRBJ1-2, with no clear D. CDR1 SGDLS and CDR2 YYNGEE come from the germline V gene. The CDR3 has 15 amino acids. V was clipped by 0 bases and J by 7 bases, with 16 bases between them. The CDR3: CASSVDMKTGSGYTF. DNA of the CDR3: TGTGCCAGCAGCGTAGATATGAAAACGGGTTCTGGCTACACCTTC.

The J gene is TRBJ2-7, the V gene TRBV6-5; no clear D. Per the germline V gene, CDR1 is MNHEY and CDR2 is SVGAGI. The V end was cut by 5 bases, the J end by 3 bases, with 11 bases between. The CDR3 runs to 13 residues. CDR3 in amino acids: CASSEARSYEQYF. In nucleotides, the CDR3 is TGTGCCAGCAGTGAAGCCCGGAGCTACGAGCAGTACTTC.

The rearrangement joins TRBV5-6 to TRBJ1-4; D not certain. From germline, CDR1 is SGHDT and CDR2 YYEEEE. CDR3 length equals 12 residues. Trimming stripped 0 bases from V and 7 bases from J, with 4 bases between. The CDR3 sequence: CASSLVSEKLFF. As DNA, the CDR3 is TGTGCCAGCAGCTTGGTTAGTGAAAAACTGTTTTTT.

The chain uses TRBV6-5 and TRBJ2-3, with D possibly being TRBD1 (5 bases). This CDR3 comprises 15 residues. Trimming removed 4 bases at V and 2 bases at J, with 13 bases between. Germline V lookup: CDR1 MNHEY, CDR2 SVGAGI. The CDR3 protein is CASSSPGNPTDTQYF. CDR3 nucleotides: TGTGCCAGCAGTTCCCCAGGGAATCCCACAGATACGCAGTATTTT.

V gene TRBV6-1 combines with J gene TRBJ1-1; TRBD1 agrees at 7 bases. The trim removed 3 bases at V and 0 bases at J, leaving 4 bases unmatched. Germline V lookup: CDR1 MNHNS, CDR2 SASEGT. The CDR3 has 15 amino acids. The CDR3 sequence: CASSDPRGLNTEAFF. The DNA of the CDR3 is TGTGCCAGCAGTGATCCAAGGGGGCTGAACACTGAAGCTTTCTTT.